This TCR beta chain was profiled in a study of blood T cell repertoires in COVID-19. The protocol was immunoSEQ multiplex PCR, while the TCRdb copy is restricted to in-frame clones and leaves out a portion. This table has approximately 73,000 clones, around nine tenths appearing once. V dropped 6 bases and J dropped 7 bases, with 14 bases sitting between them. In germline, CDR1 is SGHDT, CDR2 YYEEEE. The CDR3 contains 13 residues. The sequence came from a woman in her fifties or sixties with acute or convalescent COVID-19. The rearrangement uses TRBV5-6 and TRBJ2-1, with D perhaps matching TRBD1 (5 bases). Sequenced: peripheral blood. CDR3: CASTRLGVNEQFF. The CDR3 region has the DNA TGTGCCAGCACCCGATTAGGGGTAAATGAGCAGTTCTTC.